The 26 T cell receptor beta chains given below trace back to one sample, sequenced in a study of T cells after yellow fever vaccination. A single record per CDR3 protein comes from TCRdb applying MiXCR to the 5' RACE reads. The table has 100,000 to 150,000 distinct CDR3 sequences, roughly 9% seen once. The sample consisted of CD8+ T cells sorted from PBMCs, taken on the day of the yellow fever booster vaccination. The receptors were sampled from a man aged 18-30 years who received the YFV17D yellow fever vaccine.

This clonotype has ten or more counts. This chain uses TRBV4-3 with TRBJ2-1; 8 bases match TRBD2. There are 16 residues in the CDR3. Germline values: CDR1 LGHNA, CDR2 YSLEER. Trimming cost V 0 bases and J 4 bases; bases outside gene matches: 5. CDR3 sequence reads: CASSQDRGGSYNEQFF. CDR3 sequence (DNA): TGCGCCAGCAGCCAAGATCGGGGGGGAAGTTACAATGAGCAGTTCTTC.

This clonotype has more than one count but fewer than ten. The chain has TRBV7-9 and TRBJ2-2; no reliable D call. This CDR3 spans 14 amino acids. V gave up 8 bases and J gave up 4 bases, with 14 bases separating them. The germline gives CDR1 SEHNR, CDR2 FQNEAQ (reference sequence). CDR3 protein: CASGDRRSTGELFF. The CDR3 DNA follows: TGTGCCAGCGGTGACCGGAGAAGCACCGGGGAGCTGTTTTTT. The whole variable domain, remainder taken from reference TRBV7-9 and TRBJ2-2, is DTGVSQNPRHKITKRGQNVTFRCDPISEHNRLYWYRQTLGQGPEFLTYFQNEAQLEKSRLLSDRFSAERPKGSFSTLEIQRTEQGDSAMYLCASGDRRSTGELFFGEGSRLTVL.

CDR3 amino acids: CATSREGFSYEQYV. CDR3 bases: TGTGCCACCAGCAGAGAAGGGTTCTCCTACGAGCAGTACGTC. This chain links TRBV15 with TRBJ2-7; D is undetermined. V was clipped by 0 bases and J by 0 bases, with 6 bases between them. Germline V gene data show CDR1 as LNHNV and CDR2 as YYDKDF (reference sequence). The CDR3 spans 14 residues.

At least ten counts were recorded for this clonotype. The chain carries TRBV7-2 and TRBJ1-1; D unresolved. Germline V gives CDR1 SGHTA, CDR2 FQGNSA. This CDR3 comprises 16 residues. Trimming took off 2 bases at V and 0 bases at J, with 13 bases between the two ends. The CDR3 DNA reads TGTGCCAGCAGCTTATTCTCCTGGCAGATGAACACTGAAGCTTTCTTT. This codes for CASSLFSWQMNTEAFF.

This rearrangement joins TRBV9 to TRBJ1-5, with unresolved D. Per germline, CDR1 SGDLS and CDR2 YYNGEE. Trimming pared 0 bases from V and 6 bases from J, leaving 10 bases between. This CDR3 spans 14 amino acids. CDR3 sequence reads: CASSVDSRGQPQHF. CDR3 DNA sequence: TGTGCCAGCAGCGTAGATTCCAGAGGTCAGCCCCAGCATTTT.

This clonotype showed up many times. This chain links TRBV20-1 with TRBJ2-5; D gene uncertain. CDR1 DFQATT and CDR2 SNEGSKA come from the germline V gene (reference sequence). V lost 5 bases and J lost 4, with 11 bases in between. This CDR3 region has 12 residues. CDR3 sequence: CSAAEVGETQYF. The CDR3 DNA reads TGCAGTGCTGCAGAGGTGGGAGAGACCCAGTACTTC.

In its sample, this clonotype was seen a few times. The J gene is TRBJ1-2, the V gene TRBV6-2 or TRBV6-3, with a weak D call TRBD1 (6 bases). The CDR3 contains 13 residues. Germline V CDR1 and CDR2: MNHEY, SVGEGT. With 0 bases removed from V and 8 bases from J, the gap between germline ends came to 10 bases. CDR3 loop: CASSYSGRGGYTF. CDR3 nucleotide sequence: TGTGCCAGCAGTTACTCGGGCAGGGGCGGCTACACCTTC.

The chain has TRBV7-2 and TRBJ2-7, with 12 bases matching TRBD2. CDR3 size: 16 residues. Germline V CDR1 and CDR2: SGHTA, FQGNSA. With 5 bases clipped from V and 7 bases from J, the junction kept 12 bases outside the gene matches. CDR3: CASSGTSGSFQMEQYF. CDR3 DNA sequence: TGTGCCAGCAGCGGGACTAGCGGGTCGTTCCAAATGGAGCAGTACTTC.

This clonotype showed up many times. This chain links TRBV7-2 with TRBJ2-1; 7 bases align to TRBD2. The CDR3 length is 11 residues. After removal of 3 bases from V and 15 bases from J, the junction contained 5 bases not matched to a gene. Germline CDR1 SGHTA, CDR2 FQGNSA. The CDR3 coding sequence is TGTGCCAGCAGCTTTCTAGCGGTATTGTTCTTC. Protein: CASSFLAVLFF.

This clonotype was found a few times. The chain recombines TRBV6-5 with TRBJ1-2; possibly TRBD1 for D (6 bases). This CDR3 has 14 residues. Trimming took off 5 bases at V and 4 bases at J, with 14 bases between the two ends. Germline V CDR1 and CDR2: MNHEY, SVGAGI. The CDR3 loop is CASSPGTPIYGYTF. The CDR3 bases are TGTGCCAGCAGTCCCGGGACACCGATCTATGGCTACACCTTC.

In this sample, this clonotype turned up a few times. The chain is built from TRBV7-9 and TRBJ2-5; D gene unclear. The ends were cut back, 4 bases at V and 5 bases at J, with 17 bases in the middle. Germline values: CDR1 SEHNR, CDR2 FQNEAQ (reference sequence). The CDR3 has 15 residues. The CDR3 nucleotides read TGTGCCAGCAGCTCACCCGTTGGGGTTGGGGAGACCCAGTACTTC. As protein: CASSSPVGVGETQYF.

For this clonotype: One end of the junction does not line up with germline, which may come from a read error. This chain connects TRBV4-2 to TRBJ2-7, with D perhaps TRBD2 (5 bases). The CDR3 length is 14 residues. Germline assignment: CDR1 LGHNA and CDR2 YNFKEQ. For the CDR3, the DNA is TGTGCCAGCAGCGAAGATCTCGGGGCCTACGAGCAGTACTTC. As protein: CASSEDLGAYEQYF.

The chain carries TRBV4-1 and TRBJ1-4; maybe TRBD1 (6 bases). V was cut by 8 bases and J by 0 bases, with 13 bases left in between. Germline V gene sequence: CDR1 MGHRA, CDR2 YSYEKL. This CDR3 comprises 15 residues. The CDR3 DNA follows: TGCGCCAGCGCGGGACACTTTGCAACTAATGAAAAACTGTTTTTT. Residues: CASAGHFATNEKLFF.

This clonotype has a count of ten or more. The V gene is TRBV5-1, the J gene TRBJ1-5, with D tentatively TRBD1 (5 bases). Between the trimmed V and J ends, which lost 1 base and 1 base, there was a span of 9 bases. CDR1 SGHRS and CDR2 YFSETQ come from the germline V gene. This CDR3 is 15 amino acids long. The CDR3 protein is CASSLTGGSNQPQHF. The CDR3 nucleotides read TGCGCCAGCAGCTTGACGGGGGGAAGCAATCAGCCCCAGCATTTT. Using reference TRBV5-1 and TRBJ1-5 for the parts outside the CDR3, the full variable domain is KAGVTQTPRYLIKTRGQQVTLSCSPISGHRSVSWYQQTPGQGLQFLFEYFSETQRNKGNFPGRFSGRQFSNSRSEMNVSTLELGDSALYLCASSLTGGSNQPQHFGDGTRLSIL.

The CDR3 loop is CSVLGQGGWGEQFF. In DNA form, the CDR3 reads TGCAGCGTGCTGGGACAGGGCGGATGGGGTGAGCAGTTCTTC. V and J are TRBV29-1 and TRBJ2-1; 9 nucleotides align to TRBD1. CDR1 is SQVTM, CDR2 ANQGSEA, per germline. The CDR3 runs 14 residues. J was trimmed by 9 bases and V by 6 bases; bases with no gene match: 12.

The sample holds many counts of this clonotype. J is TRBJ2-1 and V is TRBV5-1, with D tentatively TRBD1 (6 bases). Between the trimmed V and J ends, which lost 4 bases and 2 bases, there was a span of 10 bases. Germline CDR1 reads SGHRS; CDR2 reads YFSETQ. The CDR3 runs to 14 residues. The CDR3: CASSGQGPYNEQFF. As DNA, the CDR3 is TGCGCCAGCAGCGGCCAGGGGCCCTACAATGAGCAGTTCTTC. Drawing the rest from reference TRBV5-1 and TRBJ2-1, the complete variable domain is KAGVTQTPRYLIKTRGQQVTLSCSPISGHRSVSWYQQTPGQGLQFLFEYFSETQRNKGNFPGRFSGRQFSNSRSEMNVSTLELGDSALYLCASSGQGPYNEQFFGPGTRLTVL.

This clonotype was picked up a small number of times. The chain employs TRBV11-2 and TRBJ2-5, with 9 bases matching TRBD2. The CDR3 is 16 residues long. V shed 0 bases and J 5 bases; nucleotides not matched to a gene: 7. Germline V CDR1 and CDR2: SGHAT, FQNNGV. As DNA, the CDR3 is TGTGCCAGCAGCTTAGAGGGGAGCGGGGGGCTCGAGACCCAGTACTTC. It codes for CASSLEGSGGLETQYF.

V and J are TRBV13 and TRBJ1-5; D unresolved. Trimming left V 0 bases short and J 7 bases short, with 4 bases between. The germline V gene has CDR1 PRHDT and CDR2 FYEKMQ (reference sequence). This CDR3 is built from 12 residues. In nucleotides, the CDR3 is TGTGCCAGCAGCTTAGGTAGGCAGCCCCAGCATTTT. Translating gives CASSLGRQPQHF. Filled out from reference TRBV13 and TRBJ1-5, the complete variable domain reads AAGVIQSPRHLIKEKRETATLKCYPIPRHDTVYWYQQGPGQDPQFLISFYEKMQSDKGSIPDRFSAQQFSDYHSELNMSSLELGDSALYFCASSLGRQPQHFGDGTRLSIL.

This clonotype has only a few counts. This CDR3 is CASSGDRGGETQYF. The CDR3 bases are TGTGCCAGCAGCGGGGACAGGGGAGGGGAGACCCAGTACTTC. The chain uses TRBV7-2 and TRBJ2-5; 10 positions agree with TRBD1. This CDR3 comprises 14 residues. V gave up 5 bases and J gave up 5 bases; unmatched junction bases: 5. Germline CDR1 is SGHTA and CDR2 is FQGNSA. Full variable domain (rest looked up from reference TRBV7-2 and TRBJ2-5): GAGVSQSPSNKVTEKGKDVELRCDPISGHTALYWYRQSLGQGLEFLIYFQGNSAPDKSGLPSDRFSAERTGGSVSTLTIQRTQQEDSAVYLCASSGDRGGETQYFGPGTRLLVL.

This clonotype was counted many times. In DNA, the CDR3 is TGTGCCAGCAGTTACCTAATGGGACAGGGGAGCTCCTACAATGAGCAGTTCTTC. This gives the protein CASSYLMGQGSSYNEQFF. This chain connects TRBV6-2 or TRBV6-3 to TRBJ2-1; 10 nucleotides align to TRBD1. The CDR3 spans 18 residues. Germline V gene sequence: CDR1 MNHEY, CDR2 SVGEGT. The V gene end was trimmed by 2 bases and the J gene end by 0 bases; junction bases not matched to a gene: 7.

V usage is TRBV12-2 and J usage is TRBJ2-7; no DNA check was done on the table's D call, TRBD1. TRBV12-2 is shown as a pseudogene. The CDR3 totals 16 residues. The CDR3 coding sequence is TGTGCAAGTCGCAGGGGAAACGGACGGCAACCCTACGAGCAGTACTTC. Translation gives CASRRGNGRQPYEQYF.

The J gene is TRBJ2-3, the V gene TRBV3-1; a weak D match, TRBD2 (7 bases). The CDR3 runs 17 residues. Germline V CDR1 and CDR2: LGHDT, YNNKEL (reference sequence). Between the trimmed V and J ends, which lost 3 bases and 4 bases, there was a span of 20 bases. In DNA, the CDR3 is TGTGCCAGCAGCCACCTCGGGGGGACACTCTCGGCAGATACGCAGTATTTT. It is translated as CASSHLGGTLSADTQYF.

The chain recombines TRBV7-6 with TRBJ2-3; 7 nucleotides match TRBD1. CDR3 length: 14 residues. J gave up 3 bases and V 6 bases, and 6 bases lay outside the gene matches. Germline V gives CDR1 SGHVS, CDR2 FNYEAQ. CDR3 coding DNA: TGTGCCAGCAGTTCTACAGGGGCAACAGATACGCAGTATTTT. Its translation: CASSSTGATDTQYF.

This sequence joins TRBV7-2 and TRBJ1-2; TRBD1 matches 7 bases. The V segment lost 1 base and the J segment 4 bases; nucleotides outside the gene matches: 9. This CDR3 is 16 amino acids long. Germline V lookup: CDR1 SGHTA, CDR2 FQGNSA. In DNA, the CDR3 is TGTGCCAGCAGCTTAGTCCCCCCTGACAGGGCCTATGGCTACACCTTC. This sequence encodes CASSLVPPDRAYGYTF.

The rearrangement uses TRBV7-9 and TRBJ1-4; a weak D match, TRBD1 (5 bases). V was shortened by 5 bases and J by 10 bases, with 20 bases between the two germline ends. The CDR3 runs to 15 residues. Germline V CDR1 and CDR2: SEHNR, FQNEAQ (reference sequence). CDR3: CASSLRGPTARKLFF. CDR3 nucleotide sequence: TGTGCCAGCAGCCTCCGGGGACCGACAGCGAGAAAACTGTTTTTT.

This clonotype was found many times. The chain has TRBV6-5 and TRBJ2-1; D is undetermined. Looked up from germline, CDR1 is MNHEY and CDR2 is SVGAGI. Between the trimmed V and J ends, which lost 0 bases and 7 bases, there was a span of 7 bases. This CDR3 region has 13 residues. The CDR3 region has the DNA TGTGCCAGCAGTTACTCATCTGGGAATGAGCAGTTCTTC. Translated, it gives CASSYSSGNEQFF.